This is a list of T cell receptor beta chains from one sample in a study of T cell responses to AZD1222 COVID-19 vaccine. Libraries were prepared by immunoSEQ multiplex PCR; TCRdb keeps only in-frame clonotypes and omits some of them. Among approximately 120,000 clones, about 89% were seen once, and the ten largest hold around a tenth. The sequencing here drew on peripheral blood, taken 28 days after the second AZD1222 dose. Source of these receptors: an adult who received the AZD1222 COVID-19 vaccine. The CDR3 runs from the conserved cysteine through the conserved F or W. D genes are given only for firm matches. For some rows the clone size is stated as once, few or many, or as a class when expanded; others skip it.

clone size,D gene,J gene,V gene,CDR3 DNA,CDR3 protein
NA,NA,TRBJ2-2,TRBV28,TGTGCCAGCAGTTCCGGGACAACGGACGGCCCATTCACCGGGGAGCTGTTTTTT,CASSSGTTDGPFTGELFF
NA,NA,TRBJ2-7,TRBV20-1,TGCAGTGCTAGTGTGGATGAGCAGTACTTC,CSASVDEQYF
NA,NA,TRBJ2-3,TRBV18,TGTGCCAGCTCGCCCAGCACAGATACGCAGTATTTT,CASSPSTDTQYF
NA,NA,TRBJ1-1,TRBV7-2,TGTGCCAGCAGCTTAGTACACCTGAACACTGAAGCTTTCTTT,CASSLVHLNTEAFF
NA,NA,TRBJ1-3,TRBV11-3,TGTGCCAGCAGCGAATCCGGGGGCACCATATATTTT,CASSESGGTIYF
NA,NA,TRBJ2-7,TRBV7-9,TGTGCCAGCAGCTCCGTAGAGCGACTCCCCTACGAGCAGTACTTC,CASSSVERLPYEQYF
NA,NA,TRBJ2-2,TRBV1,TGCACCAGCAGCCAAGAGAGAGGGACCGGGGAGCTGTTTTTT,CTSSQERGTGELFF
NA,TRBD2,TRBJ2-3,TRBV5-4,TGTGCCAGCAGCTTGGAGACTAGCGGGAGTGATACGCAGTATTTT,CASSLETSGSDTQYF
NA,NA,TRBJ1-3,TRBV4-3,TGCGCCAGCAGCCAAGGGTTGGGGACCATATATTTT,CASSQGLGTIYF
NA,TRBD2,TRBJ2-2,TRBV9,TGTGCCAGCACCCCCTCCGGGGGGTCCTCCACCGGGGAGCTGTTTTTT,CASTPSGGSSTGELFF
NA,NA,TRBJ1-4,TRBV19,NA,CASPWEGHQLMKNCFF
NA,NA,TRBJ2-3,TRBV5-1,TGCGCCAGCAGCACCGCGACACGGAGCACAGATACGCAGTATTTT,CASSTATRSTDTQYF
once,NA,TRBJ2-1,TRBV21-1,TGTGCCAGCAGCTGCCGGGACTCCCCGGATGAGCAGTTCTTC,CASSCRDSPDEQFF
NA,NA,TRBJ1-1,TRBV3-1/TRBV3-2,TGTGCCAGCAGCCAAGGGGGTTCGCGGGAAGCTTTCTTT,CASSQGGSREAFF
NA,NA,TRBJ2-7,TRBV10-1,TGCGCCAGCAGTGATCGGGTCTTCAGTTTAGGCTACGAGCAGTACTTC,CASSDRVFSLGYEQYF
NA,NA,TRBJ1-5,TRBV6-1,TGTGCCAGCAGTGAATTAGGGCCCAGGCAGCCCCAGCATTTT,CASSELGPRQPQHF
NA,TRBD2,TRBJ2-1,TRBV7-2,TGTGCCAGCACCCCCAGTCGGCGGGGGGGCCGGGATGAGCAGTTCTTC,CASTPSRRGGRDEQFF
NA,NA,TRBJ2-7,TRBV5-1,TGCGCCAGCAGCTCCACCTCTGGGGAGCAGTACTTC,CASSSTSGEQYF
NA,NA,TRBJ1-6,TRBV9,TGTGCCAGCAGCGTAGATTTGACAGTAGGTCGTTCACCCCTCCACTTT,CASSVDLTVGRSPLHF
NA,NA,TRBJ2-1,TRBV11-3,TGTGCCAGCAGCTTAGGCGTCGGGAATGAGCAGTTCTTC,CASSLGVGNEQFF
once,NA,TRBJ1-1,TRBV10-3,TGTGCCATCACTGATCAAATGAACACTGAAGCTTTCTTT,CAITDQMNTEAFF
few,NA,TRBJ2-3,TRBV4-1,TGCGCCAGCAGCCATCCTTGGGTCGGGGGCGATACGCAGTATTTT,CASSHPWVGGDTQYF